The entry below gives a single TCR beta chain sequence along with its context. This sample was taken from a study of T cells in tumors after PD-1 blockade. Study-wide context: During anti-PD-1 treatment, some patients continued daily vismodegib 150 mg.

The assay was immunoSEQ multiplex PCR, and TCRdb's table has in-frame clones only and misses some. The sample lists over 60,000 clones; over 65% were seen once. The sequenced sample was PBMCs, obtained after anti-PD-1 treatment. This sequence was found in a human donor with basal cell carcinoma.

CDR3 DNA: TGTGCCAGCAGAAACCGGGACAGGACCTACGAGCAGTACTTC. Amino acids: CASRNRDRTYEQYF. V gene TRBV6-5 combines with J gene TRBJ2-7; 8 bases are a match to TRBD1. The V and J ends lost 6 bases and 2 bases, in that order; junction bases with no gene match: 6. The CDR3 is 14 residues long. In germline, CDR1 is MNHEY, CDR2 SVGAGI.